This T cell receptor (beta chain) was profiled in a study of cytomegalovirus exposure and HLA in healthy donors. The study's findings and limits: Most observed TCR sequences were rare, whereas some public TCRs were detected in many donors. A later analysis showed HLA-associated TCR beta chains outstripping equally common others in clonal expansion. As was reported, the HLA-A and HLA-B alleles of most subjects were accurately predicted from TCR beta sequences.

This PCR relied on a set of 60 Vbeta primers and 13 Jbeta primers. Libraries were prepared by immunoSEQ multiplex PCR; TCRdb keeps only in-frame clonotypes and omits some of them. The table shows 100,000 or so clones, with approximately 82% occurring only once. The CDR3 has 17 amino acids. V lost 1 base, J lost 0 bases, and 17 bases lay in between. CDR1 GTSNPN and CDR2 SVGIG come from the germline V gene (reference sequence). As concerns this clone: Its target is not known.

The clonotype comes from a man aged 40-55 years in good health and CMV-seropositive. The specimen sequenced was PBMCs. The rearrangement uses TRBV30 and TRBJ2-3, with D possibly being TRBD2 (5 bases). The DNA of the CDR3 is TGTGCCTGGAGTGACGAGGACTGGATAACTAGCACAGATACGCAGTATTTT. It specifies CAWSDEDWITSTDTQYF.